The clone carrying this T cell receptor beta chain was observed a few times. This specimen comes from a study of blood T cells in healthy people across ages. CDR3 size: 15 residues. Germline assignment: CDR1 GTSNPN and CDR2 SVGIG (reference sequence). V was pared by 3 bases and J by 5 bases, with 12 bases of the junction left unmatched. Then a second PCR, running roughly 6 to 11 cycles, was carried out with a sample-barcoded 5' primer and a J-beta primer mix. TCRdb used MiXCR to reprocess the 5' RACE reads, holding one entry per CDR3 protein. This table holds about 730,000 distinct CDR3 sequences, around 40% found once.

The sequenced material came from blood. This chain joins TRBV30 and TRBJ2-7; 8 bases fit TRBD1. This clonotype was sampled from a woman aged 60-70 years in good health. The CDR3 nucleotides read TGTGCCTGGAGACTGCAACAGGGGGTACCCCACGAGCAGTACTTC. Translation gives CAWRLQQGVPHEQYF.